The clone carrying this TCR beta chain appeared many times. The antigen is unknown. The CDR3 runs to 17 residues. Germline V gene sequence: CDR1 KGHDR, CDR2 SFDVKD. V was shortened by 3 bases and J by 1 base, with 14 bases between the two germline ends. The record originates from a study of Graves' ophthalmopathy and Graves' hyperthyroidism. General study points: Most clonotypes expanded in thyroid above 0.001 frequency were present in blood too.

Scientists amplified the TCR beta CDR3 regions from RNA transcripts. The library came from an HTBI-primed first-round RT-PCR and a second-round multiplex PCR. TCRdb called the multiplex PCR reads again in MiXCR, with one record for every CDR3 protein. The data contain hundreds of thousands of distinct CDR3 sequences, approximately 40% of them singletons. The authors used Ficoll-Paque density gradient centrifugation to separate PBMCs. The input was 8.5 to 10 ml of fresh peripheral blood. The clonotype was recovered from an adult man with Graves' ophthalmopathy. Sequencing used peripheral blood. This rearrangement joins TRBV24-1 to TRBJ2-2; D perhaps matches TRBD1 (6 bases). The CDR3 DNA sequence: TGTGCCACCAGTGATGCAATCCCGACAGGGAACACCGGGGAGCTGTTTTTT. Translating it yields CATSDAIPTGNTGELFF.